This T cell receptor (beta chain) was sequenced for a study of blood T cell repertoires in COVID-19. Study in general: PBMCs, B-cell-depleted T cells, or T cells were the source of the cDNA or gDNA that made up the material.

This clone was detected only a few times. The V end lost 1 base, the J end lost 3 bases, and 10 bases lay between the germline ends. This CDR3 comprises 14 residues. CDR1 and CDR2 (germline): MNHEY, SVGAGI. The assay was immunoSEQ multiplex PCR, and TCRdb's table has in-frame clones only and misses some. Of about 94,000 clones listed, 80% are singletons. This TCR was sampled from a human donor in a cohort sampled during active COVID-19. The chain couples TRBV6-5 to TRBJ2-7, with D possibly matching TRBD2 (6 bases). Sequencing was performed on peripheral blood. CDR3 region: CASSYLGLNYEQYF. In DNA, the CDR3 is TGTGCCAGCAGTTACTTGGGACTTAACTACGAGCAGTACTTC.